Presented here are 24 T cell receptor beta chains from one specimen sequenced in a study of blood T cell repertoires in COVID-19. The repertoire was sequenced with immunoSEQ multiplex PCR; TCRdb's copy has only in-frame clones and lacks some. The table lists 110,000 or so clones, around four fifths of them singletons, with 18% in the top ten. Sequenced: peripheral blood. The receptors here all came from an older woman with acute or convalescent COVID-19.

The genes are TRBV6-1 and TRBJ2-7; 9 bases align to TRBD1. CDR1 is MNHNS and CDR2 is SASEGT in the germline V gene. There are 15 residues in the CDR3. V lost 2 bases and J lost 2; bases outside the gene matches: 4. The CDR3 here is CASSETGTGTYEQYF. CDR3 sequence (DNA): TGTGCCAGCAGTGAAACGGGGACAGGGACCTACGAGCAGTACTTC.

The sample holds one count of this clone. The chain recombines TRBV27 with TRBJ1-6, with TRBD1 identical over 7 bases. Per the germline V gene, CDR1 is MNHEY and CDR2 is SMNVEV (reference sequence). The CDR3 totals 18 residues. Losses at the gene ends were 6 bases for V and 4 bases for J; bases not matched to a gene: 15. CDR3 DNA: TGTGCCAGCAGGGGGGGACAGACATTGAGTCTTTATAATTCACCCCTCCACTTT. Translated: CASRGGQTLSLYNSPLHF.

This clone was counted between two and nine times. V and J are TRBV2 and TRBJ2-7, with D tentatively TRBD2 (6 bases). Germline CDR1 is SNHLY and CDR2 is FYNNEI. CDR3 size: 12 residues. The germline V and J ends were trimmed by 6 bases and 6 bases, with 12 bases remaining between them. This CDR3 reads CASRGGGSEQYF. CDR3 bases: TGTGCCAGCAGGGGGGGAGGCTCCGAGCAGTACTTC.

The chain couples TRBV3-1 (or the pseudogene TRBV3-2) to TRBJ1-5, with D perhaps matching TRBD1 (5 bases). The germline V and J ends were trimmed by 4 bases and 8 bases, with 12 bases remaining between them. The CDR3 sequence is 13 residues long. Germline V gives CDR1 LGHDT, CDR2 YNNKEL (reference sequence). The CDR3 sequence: CASSPGAGEPQHF. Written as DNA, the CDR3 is TGTGCCAGCAGCCCCGGCGCGGGGGAGCCCCAGCATTTT.

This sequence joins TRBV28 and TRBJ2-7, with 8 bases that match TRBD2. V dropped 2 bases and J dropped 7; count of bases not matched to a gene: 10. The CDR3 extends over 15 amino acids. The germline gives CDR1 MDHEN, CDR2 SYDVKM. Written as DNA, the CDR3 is TGTGCCAGCAGTTTAGTACCGGGGGGGGCTGGGGAGCAGTACTTC. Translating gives CASSLVPGGAGEQYF.

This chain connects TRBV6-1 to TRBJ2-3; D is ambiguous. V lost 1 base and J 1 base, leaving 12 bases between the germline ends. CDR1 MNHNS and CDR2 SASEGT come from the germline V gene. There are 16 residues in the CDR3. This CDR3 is CASSEVTAARTDTQYF. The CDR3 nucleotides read TGTGCCAGCAGTGAAGTGACCGCGGCCCGCACAGATACGCAGTATTTT.

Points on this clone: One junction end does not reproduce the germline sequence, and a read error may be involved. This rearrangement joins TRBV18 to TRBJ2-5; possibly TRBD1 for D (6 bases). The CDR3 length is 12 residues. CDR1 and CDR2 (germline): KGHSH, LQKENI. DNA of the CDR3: TGTGCCAGCTCCCAAACAGGGAATGGCGACAACTTC. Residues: CASSQTGNGDNF.

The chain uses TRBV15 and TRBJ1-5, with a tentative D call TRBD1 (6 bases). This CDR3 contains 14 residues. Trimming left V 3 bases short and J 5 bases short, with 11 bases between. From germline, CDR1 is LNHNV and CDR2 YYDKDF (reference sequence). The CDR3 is CATSRGTPDQPQHF. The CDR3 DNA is TGTGCCACCAGCAGGGGGACACCAGATCAGCCCCAGCATTTT.

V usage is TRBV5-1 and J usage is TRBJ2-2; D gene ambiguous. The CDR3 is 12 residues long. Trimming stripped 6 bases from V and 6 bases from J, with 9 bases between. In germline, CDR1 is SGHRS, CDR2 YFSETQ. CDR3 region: CASNPGAGELFF. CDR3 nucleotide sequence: TGCGCCAGCAACCCCGGAGCCGGGGAGCTGTTTTTT. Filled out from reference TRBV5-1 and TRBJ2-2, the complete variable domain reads KAGVTQTPRYLIKTRGQQVTLSCSPISGHRSVSWYQQTPGQGLQFLFEYFSETQRNKGNFPGRFSGRQFSNSRSEMNVSTLELGDSALYLCASNPGAGELFFGEGSRLTVL.

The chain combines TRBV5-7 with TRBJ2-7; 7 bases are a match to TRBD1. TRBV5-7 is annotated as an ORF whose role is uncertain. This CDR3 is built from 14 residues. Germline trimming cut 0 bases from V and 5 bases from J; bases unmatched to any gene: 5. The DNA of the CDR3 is TGTGCCAGCAGCTTGGAGGGGGCGCGCGACGAGCAGTACTTC. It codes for CASSLEGARDEQYF.

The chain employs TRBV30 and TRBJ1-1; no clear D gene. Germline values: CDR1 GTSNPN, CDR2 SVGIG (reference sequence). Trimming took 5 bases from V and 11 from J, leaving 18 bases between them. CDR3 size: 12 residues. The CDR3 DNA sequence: TGTGCCTGGGAAGTACAGAGAGTCGTGGCTTTCTTT. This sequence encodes CAWEVQRVVAFF.

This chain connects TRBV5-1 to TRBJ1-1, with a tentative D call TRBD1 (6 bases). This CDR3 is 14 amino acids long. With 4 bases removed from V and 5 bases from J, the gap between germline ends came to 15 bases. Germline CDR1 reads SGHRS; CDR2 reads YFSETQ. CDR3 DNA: TGCGCCAGCAGCCGGGGGGGCGAAGGTACTGAAGCTTTCTTT. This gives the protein CASSRGGEGTEAFF.

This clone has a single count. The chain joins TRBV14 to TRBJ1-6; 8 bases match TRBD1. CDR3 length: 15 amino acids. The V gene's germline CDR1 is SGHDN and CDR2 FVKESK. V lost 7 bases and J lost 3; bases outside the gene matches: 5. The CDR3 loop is CASNRGQVYNSPLHF. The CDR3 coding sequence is TGTGCCAGCAACCGGGGACAGGTCTATAATTCACCCCTCCACTTT.

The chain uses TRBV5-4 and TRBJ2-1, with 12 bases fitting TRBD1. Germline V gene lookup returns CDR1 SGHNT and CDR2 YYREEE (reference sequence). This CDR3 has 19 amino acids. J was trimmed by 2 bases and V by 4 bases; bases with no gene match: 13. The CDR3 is CASSGGGTGGEFTYNEQFF. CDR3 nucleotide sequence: TGTGCCAGCAGCGGGGGTGGGACAGGGGGCGAGTTTACCTACAATGAGCAGTTCTTC.

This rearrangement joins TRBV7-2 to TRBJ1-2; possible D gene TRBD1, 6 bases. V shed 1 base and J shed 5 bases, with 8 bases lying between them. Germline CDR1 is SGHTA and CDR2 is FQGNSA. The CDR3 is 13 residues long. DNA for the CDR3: TGTGCCAGCAGCTTAGACAGGGAATATGGCTACACCTTC. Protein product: CASSLDREYGYTF.

In DNA, the CDR3 is TGTGCCAGCAGTTTAGTGGCTCAGCCCCAGCATTTT. Amino acid sequence: CASSLVAQPQHF. This rearrangement joins TRBV28 to TRBJ1-5; no firm D call. The CDR3 runs to 12 residues. Per the germline V gene, CDR1 is MDHEN and CDR2 is SYDVKM. V gave up 2 bases and J gave up 6 bases, with 5 bases separating them. The entire variable domain, with the rest obtained from reference TRBV28 and TRBJ1-5, is as follows: DVKVTQSSRYLVKRTGEKVFLECVQDMDHENMFWYRQDPGLGLRLIYFSYDVKMKEKGDIPEGYSVSREKKERFSLILESASTNQTSMYLCASSLVAQPQHFGDGTRLSIL.

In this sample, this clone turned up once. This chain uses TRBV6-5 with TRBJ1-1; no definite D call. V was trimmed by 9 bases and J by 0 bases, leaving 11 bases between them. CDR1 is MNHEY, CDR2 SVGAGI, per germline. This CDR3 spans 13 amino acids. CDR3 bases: TGTGCCAGTGCTCTCGGGATGAACACTGAAGCTTTCTTT. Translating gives CASALGMNTEAFF.

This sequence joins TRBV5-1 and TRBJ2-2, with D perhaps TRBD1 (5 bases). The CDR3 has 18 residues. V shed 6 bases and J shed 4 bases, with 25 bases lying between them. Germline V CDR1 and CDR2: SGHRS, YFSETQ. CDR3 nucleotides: TGCGCCAGCAACATTGGTTTAAGGGGCCCGGAGAGCACCGGGGAGCTGTTTTTT. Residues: CASNIGLRGPESTGELFF. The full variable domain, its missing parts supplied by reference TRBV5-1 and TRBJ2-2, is KAGVTQTPRYLIKTRGQQVTLSCSPISGHRSVSWYQQTPGQGLQFLFEYFSETQRNKGNFPGRFSGRQFSNSRSEMNVSTLELGDSALYLCASNIGLRGPESTGELFFGEGSRLTVL.

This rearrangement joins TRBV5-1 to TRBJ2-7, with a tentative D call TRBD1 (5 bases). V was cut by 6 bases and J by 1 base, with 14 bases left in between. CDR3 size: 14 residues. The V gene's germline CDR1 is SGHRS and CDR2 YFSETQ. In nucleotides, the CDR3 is TGCGCCAGCACCCCCGGACAAGTATCCTACGAGCAGTACTTC. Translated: CASTPGQVSYEQYF.

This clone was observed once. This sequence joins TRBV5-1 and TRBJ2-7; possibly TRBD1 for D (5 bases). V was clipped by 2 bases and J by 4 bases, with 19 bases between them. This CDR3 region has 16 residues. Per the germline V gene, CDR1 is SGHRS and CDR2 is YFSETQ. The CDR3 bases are TGCGCCAGCAGCTTCATCTCAGGGTTTGCTAGTTACGAGCAGTACTTC. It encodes CASSFISGFASYEQYF.

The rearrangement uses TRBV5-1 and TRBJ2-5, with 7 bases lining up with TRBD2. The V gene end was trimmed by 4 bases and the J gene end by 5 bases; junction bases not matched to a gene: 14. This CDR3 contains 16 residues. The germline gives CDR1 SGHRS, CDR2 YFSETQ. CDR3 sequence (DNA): TGCGCCAGCAGCCTAACCGGGACTACCTTGATGGAGACCCAGTACTTC. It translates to CASSLTGTTLMETQYF.

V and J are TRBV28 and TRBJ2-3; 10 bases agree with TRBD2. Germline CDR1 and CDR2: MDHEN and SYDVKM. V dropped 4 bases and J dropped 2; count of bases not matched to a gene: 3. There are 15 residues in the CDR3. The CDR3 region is CASSSSGGLTDTQYF. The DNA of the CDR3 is TGTGCCAGCAGTTCTAGCGGGGGCCTCACAGATACGCAGTATTTT.

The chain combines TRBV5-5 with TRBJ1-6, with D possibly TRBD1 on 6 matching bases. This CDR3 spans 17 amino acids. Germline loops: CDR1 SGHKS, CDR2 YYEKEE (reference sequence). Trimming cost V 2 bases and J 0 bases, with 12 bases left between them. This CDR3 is CASSLQGSGSYNSPLHF. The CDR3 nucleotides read TGTGCCAGCAGCTTACAGGGATCGGGCTCCTATAATTCACCCCTCCACTTT.

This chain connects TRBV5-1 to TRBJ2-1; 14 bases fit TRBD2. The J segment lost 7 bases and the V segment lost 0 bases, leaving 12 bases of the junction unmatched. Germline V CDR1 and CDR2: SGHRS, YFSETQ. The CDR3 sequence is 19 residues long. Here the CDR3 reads CASSLDETSGGELFNEQFF. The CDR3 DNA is TGCGCCAGCAGCTTGGATGAGACTAGCGGGGGGGAATTGTTTAATGAGCAGTTCTTC. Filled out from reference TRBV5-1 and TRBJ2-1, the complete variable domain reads KAGVTQTPRYLIKTRGQQVTLSCSPISGHRSVSWYQQTPGQGLQFLFEYFSETQRNKGNFPGRFSGRQFSNSRSEMNVSTLELGDSALYLCASSLDETSGGELFNEQFFGPGTRLTVL.